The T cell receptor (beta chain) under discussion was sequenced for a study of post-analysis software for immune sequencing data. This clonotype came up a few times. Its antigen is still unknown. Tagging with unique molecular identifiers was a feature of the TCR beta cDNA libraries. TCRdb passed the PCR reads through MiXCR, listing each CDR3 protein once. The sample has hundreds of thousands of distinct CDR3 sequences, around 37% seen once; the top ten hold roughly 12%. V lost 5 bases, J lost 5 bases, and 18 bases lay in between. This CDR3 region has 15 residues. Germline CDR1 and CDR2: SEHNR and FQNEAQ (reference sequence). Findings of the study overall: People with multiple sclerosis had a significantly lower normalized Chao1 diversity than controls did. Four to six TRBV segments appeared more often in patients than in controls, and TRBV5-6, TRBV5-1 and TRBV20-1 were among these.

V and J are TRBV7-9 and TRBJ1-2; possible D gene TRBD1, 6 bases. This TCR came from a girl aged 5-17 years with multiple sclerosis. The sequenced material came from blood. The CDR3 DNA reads TGTGCCAGCAGCCCAGTCCGGGGGCAGGGGTATGGCTACACCTTC. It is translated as CASSPVRGQGYGYTF.